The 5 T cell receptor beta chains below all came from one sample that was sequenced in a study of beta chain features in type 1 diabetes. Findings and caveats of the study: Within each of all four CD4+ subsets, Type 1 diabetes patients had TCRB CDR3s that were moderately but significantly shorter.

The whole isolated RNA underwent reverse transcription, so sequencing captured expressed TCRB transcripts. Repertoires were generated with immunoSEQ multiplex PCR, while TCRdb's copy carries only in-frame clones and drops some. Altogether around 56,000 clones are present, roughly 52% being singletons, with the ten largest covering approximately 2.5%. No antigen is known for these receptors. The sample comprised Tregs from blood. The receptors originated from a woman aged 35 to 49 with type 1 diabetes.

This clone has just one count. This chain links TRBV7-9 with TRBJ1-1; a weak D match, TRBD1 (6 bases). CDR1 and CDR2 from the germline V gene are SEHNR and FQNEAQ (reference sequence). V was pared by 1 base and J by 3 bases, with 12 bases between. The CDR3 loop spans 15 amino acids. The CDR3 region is CASSLGGGRDTEAFF. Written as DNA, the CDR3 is TGTGCCAGCAGCTTAGGGGGGGGCCGGGACACTGAAGCTTTCTTT.

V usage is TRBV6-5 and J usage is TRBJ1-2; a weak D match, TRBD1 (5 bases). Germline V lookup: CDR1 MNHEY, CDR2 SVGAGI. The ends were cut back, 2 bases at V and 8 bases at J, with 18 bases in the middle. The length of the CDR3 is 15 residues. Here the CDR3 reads CASSYGGYPIGGYTF. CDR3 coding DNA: TGTGCCAGCAGTTACGGGGGGTACCCCATCGGGGGCTACACCTTC.

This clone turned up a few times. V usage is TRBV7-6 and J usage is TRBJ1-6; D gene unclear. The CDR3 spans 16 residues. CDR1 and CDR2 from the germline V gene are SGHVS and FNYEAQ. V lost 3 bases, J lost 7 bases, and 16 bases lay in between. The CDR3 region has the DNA TGTGCCAGCAGCTTGCGTCCCGGCCCGGGGAATTCACCCCTCCACTTT. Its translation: CASSLRPGPGNSPLHF.

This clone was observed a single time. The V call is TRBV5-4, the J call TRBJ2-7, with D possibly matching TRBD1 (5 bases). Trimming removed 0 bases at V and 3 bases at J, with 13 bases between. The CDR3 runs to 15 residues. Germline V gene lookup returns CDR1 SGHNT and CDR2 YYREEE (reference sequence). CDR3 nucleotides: TGTGCCAGCAGCTTGGCAGGGTCTATTAACTACGAGCAGTACTTC. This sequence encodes CASSLAGSINYEQYF.

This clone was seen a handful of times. This chain's CDR3 is CASSRGQGRMDYYEQYF. The CDR3 nucleotides are TGCGCCAGCAGCCGCGGACAGGGACGAATGGACTACTACGAGCAGTACTTC. This rearrangement joins TRBV5-1 to TRBJ2-7; 8 bases are a match to TRBD1. This CDR3 spans 17 amino acids. Germline CDR1 is SGHRS and CDR2 is YFSETQ. After removal of 4 bases from V and 3 bases from J, the junction contained 15 bases not matched to a gene.